This TCR beta chain was identified in a study of CD8 T cells in Susac syndrome. CDR3 length equals 13 residues. CD8+ and CD4+ T cells from blood underwent TCR beta sequencing, which was carried out in a high-throughput format. RNA in amounts of roughly 0.45 to 1 ug was reverse transcribed with random hexamers. Across 54 Vbeta and 13 Jbeta, immunoSEQ multiplex PCR amplified TCR beta CDR3. One entry per CDR3 protein, called by TCRdb with MiXCR from the immunoSEQ multiplex PCR reads. In the table there are some 150,000 distinct CDR3 sequences, around 95% of which are singletons. This chain connects TRBV21-1 to TRBJ2-7; the D segment call TRBD1 is taken from the table without a DNA check. TRBV21-1 is reported as a pseudogene. Sequencing was done on a sample of CD8+ T cells from PBMCs. The source is a human donor with multiple sclerosis. Written as DNA, the CDR3 is TGTGCCAGCAGAACCCGGGGATCCTACGAGCAGTACTTC. Translating gives CASRTRGSYEQYF.